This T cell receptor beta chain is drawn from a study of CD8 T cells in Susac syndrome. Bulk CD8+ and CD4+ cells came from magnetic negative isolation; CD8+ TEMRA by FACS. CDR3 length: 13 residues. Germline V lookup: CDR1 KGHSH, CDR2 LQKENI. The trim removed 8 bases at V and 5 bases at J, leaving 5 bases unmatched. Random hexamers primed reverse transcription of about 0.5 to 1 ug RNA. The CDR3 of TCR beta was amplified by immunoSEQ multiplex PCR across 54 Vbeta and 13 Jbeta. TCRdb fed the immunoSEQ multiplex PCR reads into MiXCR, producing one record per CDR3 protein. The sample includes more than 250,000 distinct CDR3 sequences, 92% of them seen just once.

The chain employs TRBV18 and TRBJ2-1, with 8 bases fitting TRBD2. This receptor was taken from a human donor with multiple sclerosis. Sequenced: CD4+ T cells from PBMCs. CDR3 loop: CASQGLGHNEQFF. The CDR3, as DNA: TGTGCCAGCCAGGGACTAGGGCACAATGAGCAGTTCTTC.